This TCR beta chain was profiled in a study of T cells in Graves' hyperthyroidism and ophthalmopathy. Patients were aged 18 to 65, had disease duration under 2 months, and had newly diagnosed hyperthyroidism. This clonotype was detected only a few times. Amplification of TCR beta CDR3 regions used RNA as the template. HTBI primers were used for first-round RT-PCR of the TCR CDR3. TCRdb independently ran MiXCR on the multiplex PCR reads; one entry per CDR3 protein. The sample has fewer than 600,000 distinct CDR3 sequences, 11% to 15% seen once. The germline CDR1 and CDR2 sequences are LGHNA and YNFKEQ. CDR3 size: 18 residues. J lost 5 bases, V lost 0 bases, and 15 bases had no gene match.

The chain employs TRBV4-2 and TRBJ2-5; TRBD2 matches at 7 bases. The TCR originated in a middle-aged woman with Graves' hyperthyroidism. The sequencing sample was made of blood. The CDR3 DNA is TGTGCCAGCAGCCAAGATACCTTGGGAGCGGGGATTCTCGAGACCCAGTACTTC. Translation gives CASSQDTLGAGILETQYF.